One T cell receptor beta chain is described in this entry. Original analysis: Amplification with reference gene primers provided the estimates of nucleated cell counts. The protocol was immunoSEQ multiplex PCR, while the TCRdb copy is restricted to in-frame clones and leaves out a portion. That table is the source of V, J and clone size, and D and trimming were worked out from the DNA. The repertoire holds 95,000 to 150,000 clones, with 82% as singletons. The V segment lost 2 bases and the J segment 9 bases; nucleotides outside the gene matches: 10. CDR1 is SGHTA and CDR2 is FQGNSA in the germline V gene. The CDR3 spans 16 residues. This record belongs to a study of blood T cell repertoires in COVID-19.

This chain links TRBV7-2 with TRBJ2-1; 10 positions match TRBD2. The clonotype was recovered from a woman aged 70-85 years with acute or convalescent COVID-19. The sample consisted of peripheral blood. CDR3 coding DNA: TGTGCCAGCAGCTTATCCCAGCGGGGGGGGCTCGGTGAGCAGTTCTTC. This translates into CASSLSQRGGLGEQFF.